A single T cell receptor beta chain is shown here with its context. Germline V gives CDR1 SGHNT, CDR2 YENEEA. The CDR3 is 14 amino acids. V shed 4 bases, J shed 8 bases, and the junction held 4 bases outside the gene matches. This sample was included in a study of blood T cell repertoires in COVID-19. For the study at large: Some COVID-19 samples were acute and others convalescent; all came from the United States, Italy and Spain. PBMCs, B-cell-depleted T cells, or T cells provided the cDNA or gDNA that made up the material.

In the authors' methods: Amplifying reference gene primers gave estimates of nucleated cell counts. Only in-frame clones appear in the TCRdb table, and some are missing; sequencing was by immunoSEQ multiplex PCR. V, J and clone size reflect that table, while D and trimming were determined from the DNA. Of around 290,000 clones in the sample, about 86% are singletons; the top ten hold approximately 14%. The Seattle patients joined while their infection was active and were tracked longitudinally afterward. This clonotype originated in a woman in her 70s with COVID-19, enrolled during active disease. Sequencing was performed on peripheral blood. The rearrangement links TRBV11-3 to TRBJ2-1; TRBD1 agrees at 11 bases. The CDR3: CASSSRTGGDEQFF. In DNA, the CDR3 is TGTGCCAGCAGCTCAAGGACAGGGGGCGATGAGCAGTTCTTC.